Listed below are T cell receptor beta chains from one sample, sequenced in a study of blood T cell repertoires in COVID-19. Sequenced by immunoSEQ multiplex PCR; TCRdb stores in-frame clones only, minus some. The sample shows 45,000 to 55,000 clones, 70% to 85% of them seen only once. What was sequenced was peripheral blood. Source of these receptors: a man aged 80 or over with COVID-19, enrolled during active disease. CDR3s include the opening cysteine and the closing phenylalanine or tryptophan. The D gene is left open where the match is weak.

d_call,v_call,j_call,cdr3_nt,cdr3_aa
NA,TRBV5-6,TRBJ1-6,TGTGCCAGCAGCTTTGACTTTAATAATTCACCCCTCCACTTT,CASSFDFNNSPLHF
NA,TRBV7-2,TRBJ1-5,TGTGCCAGCAGCGAACAGGGTGGGACCAATCAGCCCCAGCATTTT,CASSEQGGTNQPQHF
NA,TRBV4-3,TRBJ2-1,TGCGCCAGCAGCCAGCGGGGGGACAGGGCAAATGAGCAGTTCTTC,CASSQRGDRANEQFF
NA,TRBV9,TRBJ2-3,TGTGCCAGCAGCGTAGGTGCGTGGGTAGCTAGGGATACGCAGTATTTT,CASSVGAWVARDTQYF
TRBD2,TRBV19,TRBJ2-2,TGTGCCAGTAGGGCTCCGGGAGGGAGCACCGGGGAGCTGTTTTTT,CASRAPGGSTGELFF
TRBD1,TRBV4-3,TRBJ1-2,TGCGCCAGCAGCCACGAAAGACAGGGACGGCGGGTATCCTATGGCTACACCTTC,CASSHERQGRRVSYGYTF
NA,TRBV6-2/TRBV6-3,TRBJ1-5,TGTGCCAGCAGTTACTCAAGAGGGAATCGTCAGCCCCAGCATTTT,CASSYSRGNRQPQHF
TRBD1,TRBV5-1,TRBJ1-3,TGCGCCAGCAGCTTGGTACCAGGGGGAGGTGGTTCTGGAAACACCATATATTTT,CASSLVPGGGGSGNTIYF
TRBD1,TRBV5-1,TRBJ2-5,TGCGCCAGCACCGGGACAGGGGGTAGTGAGACCCAGTACTTC,CASTGTGGSETQYF
TRBD1,TRBV5-1,TRBJ1-5,TGCGCCAGCAGCCCAGAGGGGGCGGGCAATCAGCCCCAGCATTTT,CASSPEGAGNQPQHF